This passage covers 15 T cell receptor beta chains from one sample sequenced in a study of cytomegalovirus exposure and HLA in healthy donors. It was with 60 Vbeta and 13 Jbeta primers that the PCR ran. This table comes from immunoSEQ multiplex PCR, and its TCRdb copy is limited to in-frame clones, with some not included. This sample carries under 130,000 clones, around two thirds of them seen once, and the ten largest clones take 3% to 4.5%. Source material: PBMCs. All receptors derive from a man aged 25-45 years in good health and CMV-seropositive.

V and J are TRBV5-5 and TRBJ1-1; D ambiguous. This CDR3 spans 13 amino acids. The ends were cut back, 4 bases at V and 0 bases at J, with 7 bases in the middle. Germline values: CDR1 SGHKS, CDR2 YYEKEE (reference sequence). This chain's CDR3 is CASSPWLNTEAFF. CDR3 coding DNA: TGTGCCAGCAGCCCTTGGCTGAACACTGAAGCTTTCTTT. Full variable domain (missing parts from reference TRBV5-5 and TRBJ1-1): DAGVTQSPTHLIKTRGQQVTLRCSPISGHKSVSWYQQVLGQGPQFIFQYYEKEERGRGNFPDRFSARQFPNYSSELNVNALLLGDSALYLCASSPWLNTEAFFGQGTRLTVV.

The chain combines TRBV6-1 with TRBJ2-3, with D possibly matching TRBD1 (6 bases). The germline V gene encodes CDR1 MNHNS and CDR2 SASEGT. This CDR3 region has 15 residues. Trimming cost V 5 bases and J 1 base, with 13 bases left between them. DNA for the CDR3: TGTGCCAGCAGTCCCGAGGGGGTGCGCACAGATACGCAGTATTTT. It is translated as CASSPEGVRTDTQYF.

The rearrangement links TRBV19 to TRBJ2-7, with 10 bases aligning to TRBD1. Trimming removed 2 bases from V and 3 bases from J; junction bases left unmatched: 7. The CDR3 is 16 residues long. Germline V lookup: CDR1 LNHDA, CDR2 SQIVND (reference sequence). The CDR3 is CASSIFSGQGFYEQYF. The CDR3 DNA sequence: TGTGCCAGTAGTATATTTTCGGGACAGGGGTTCTACGAGCAGTACTTC.

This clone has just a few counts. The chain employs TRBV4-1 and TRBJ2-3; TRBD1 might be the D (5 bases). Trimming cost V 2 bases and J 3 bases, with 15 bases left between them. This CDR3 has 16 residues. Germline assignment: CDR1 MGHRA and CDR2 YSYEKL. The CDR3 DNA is TGCGCCAGCAGCCAACAAAAGCAGGGTCGAACAGATACGCAGTATTTT. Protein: CASSQQKQGRTDTQYF.

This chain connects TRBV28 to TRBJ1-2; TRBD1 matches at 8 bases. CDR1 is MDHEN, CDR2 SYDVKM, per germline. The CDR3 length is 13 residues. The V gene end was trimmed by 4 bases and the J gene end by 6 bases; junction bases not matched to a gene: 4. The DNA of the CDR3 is TGTGCCAGCAGTTCCGGACAGGGAGATGGCTACACCTTC. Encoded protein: CASSSGQGDGYTF.

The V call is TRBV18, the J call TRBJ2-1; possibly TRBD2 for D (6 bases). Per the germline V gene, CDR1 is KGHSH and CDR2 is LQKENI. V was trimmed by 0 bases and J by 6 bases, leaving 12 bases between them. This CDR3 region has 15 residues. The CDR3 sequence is CASSPPGGPSNEQFF. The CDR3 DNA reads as TGTGCCAGCTCACCACCGGGGGGTCCGTCCAATGAGCAGTTCTTC.

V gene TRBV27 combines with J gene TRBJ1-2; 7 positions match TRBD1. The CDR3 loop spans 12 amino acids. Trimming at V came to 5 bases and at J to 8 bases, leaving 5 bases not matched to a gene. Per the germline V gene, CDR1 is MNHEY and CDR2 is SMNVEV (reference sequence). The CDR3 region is CASSDRAGGYTF. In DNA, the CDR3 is TGTGCCAGCAGTGACAGGGCGGGGGGCTACACCTTC.

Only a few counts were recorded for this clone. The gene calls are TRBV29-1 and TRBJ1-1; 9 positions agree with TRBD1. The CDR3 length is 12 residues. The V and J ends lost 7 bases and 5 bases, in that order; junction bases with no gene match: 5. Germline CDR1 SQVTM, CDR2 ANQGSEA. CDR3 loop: CSANRGLTEAFF. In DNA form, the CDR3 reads TGCAGCGCCAACAGGGGGCTGACTGAAGCTTTCTTT.

CDR3 sequence reads: CASFHATEGALGYGYTF. CDR3 sequence (DNA): TGTGCCAGCTTTCACGCGACAGAAGGGGCTCTCGGCTATGGCTACACCTTC. The genes are TRBV5-6 and TRBJ1-2; maybe TRBD1 (5 bases). Between the trimmed V and J ends, which lost 7 bases and 4 bases, there was a span of 26 bases. From germline, CDR1 is SGHDT and CDR2 YYEEEE. The CDR3 covers 17 residues.

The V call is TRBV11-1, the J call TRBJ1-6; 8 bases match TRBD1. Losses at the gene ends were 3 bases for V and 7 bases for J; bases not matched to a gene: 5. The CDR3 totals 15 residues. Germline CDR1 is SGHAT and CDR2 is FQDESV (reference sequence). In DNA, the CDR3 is TGTGCCAGCAGCTTCCGGACAGGGACCAATTCACCCCTCCACTTT. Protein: CASSFRTGTNSPLHF.

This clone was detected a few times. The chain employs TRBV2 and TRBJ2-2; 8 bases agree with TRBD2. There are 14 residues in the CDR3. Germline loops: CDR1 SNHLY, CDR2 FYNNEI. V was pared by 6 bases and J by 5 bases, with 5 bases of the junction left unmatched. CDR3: CASSRTGGTGELFF. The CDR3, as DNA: TGTGCCAGCAGCCGGACGGGAGGGACCGGGGAGCTGTTTTTT.

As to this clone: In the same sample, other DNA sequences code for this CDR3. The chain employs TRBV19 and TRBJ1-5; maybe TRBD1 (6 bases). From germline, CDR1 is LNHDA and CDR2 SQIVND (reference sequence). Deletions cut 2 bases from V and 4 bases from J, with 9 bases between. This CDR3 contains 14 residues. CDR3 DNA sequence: TGTGCCAGTAGTATAAGGGACACGAATCAGCCCCAGCATTTT. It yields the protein CASSIRDTNQPQHF.

The CDR3: CASSLGFGRGEDTQYF. Written as DNA, the CDR3 is TGTGCCAGCAGCTTGGGGTTTGGCAGGGGGGAAGATACGCAGTATTTT. The chain has TRBV5-4 and TRBJ2-3; tentative D call: TRBD1 (7 bases). Trimming shortened V by 0 bases and J by 5 bases, and 16 bases separated the two germline ends. This CDR3 spans 16 amino acids. Germline lookup yields CDR1 SGHNT and CDR2 YYREEE (reference sequence).

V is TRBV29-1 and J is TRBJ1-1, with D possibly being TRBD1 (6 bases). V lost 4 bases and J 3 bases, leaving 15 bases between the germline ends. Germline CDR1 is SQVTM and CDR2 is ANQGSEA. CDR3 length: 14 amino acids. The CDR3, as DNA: TGCAGCGTTGGGGGGCCCGCTCAGGACACTGAAGCTTTCTTT. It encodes CSVGGPAQDTEAFF.

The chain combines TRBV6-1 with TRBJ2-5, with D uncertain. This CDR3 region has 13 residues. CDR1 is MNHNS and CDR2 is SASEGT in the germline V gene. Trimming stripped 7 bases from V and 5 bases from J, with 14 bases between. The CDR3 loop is CASTEWASETQYF. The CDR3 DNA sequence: TGTGCCAGCACCGAATGGGCCAGCGAGACCCAGTACTTC.